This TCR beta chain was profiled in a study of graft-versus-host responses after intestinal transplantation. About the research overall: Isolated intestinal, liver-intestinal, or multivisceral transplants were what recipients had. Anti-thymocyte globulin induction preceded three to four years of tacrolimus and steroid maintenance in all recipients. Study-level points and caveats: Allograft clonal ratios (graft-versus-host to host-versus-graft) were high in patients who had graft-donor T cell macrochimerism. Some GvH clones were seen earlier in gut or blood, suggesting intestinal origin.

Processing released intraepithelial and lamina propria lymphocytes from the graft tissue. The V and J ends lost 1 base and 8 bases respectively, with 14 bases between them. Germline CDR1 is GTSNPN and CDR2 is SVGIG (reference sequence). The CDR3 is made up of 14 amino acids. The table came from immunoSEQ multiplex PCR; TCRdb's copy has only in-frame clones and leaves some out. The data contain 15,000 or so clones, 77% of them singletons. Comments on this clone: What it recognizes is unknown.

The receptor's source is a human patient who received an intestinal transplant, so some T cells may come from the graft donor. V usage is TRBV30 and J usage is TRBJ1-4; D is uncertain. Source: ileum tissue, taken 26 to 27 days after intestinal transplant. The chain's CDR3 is CAWSGQLDEEKLFF. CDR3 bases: TGTGCCTGGAGTGGACAACTCGATGAAGAAAAACTGTTTTTT.